The 22 T cell receptor beta chains listed next were all sequenced from one sample in a study of T cells in Graves' hyperthyroidism and ophthalmopathy. What was amplified from RNA transcripts were TCR beta CDR3 regions. TCR CDR3 regions were first amplified by RT-PCR with HTBI primers. TCRdb reprocessed the multiplex PCR reads with MiXCR, giving one entry per CDR3 protein. The repertoire holds around 520,000 distinct CDR3 sequences, with 14% as singletons. Sequencing input: blood. The source of these receptors is a middle-aged woman with Graves' hyperthyroidism.

The CDR3 bases are TGTGCTAGTGGTTTGGGAGGGCATGGTGAAGCTTTCTTT. Translated: CASGLGGHGEAFF. The chain links TRBV12-5 to TRBJ1-1; D is unresolved. V gave up 1 base and J gave up 7 bases, with 10 bases separating them. This CDR3 contains 13 residues. Germline CDR1 is LGHNT and CDR2 is FRNRAP.

Concerning this clonotype itself: This may stem from a read error, because a much larger clone lies one nucleotide away. The chain is built from TRBV7-9 and TRBJ2-1; D not resolved. The germline V gene encodes CDR1 SEHNR and CDR2 FQNEAQ (reference sequence). The CDR3 covers 13 residues. CDR3: CARSFGGPNEQFF. CDR3 nucleotide sequence: TGTGCCCGCAGCTTCGGTGGGCCCAATGAGCAGTTCTTC.

This clonotype turned up a few times. The chain recombines TRBV30 with TRBJ2-7; 8 bases are a match to TRBD1. V was clipped by 2 bases and J by 2 bases; unmatched bases: 8. The CDR3 is 15 residues long. Germline lookup yields CDR1 GTSNPN and CDR2 SVGIG (reference sequence). The CDR3 nucleotides read TGTGCCTGGAGTATGACAGGGGCTCGGGCCTACGAGCAGTACTTC. Translated: CAWSMTGARAYEQYF.

To note about this clonotype: This may be a read error, as it is one base from a much larger clone. The V gene is TRBV6-2 or TRBV6-3, the J gene TRBJ2-1; TRBD1 agrees at 7 bases. The J call may be mistaken, given a closer DNA end match to TRBJ2-7. This CDR3 has 15 amino acids. Germline V gene lookup returns CDR1 MNHEY and CDR2 SVGEGT. CDR3 region: CASSAPGQSHNEQYF. In nucleotides, the CDR3 is TGTGCCAGCAGTGCTCCGGGACAGTCACACAATGAGCAGTACTTC.

In this sample, this clonotype turned up a few times. The chain couples TRBV9 to TRBJ2-3; D is uncertain. Germline V CDR1 and CDR2: SGDLS, YYNGEE. V shed 0 bases and J shed 2 bases, with 10 bases lying between them. The CDR3 extends over 15 amino acids. The CDR3 reads CASSVEVGDTDTQYF. The CDR3 bases are TGTGCCAGCAGCGTAGAGGTGGGCGACACAGATACGCAGTATTTT.

The chain has TRBV7-9 and TRBJ1-6; the match to TRBD1 covers 9 bases. From germline, CDR1 is SEHNR and CDR2 FQNEAQ (reference sequence). J gave up 8 bases and V 5 bases, and 4 bases lay outside the gene matches. CDR3 size: 14 residues. Here the CDR3 DNA reads TGTGCCAGCAGCCCTTGGACAGGGGATTCACCCCTCCACTTT. The encoded protein is CASSPWTGDSPLHF.

V is TRBV5-1 and J is TRBJ2-3, with D possibly being TRBD2 (5 bases). V was cut by 0 bases and J by 2 bases, with 13 bases left in between. Per the germline V gene, CDR1 is SGHRS and CDR2 is YFSETQ. This CDR3 contains 16 residues. CDR3 loop: CASSLGEKEDTDTQYF. As DNA, the CDR3 is TGCGCCAGCAGCTTGGGGGAGAAAGAGGACACAGATACGCAGTATTTT.

This clonotype was seen at least ten times. V usage is TRBV11-3 and J usage is TRBJ1-1; TRBD1 matches at 7 bases. Germline V gene data show CDR1 as SGHNT and CDR2 as YENEEA. After removal of 5 bases from V and 4 bases from J, the junction contained 4 bases not matched to a gene. The CDR3 has 13 residues. Here the CDR3 reads CASSPGQITEAFF. The CDR3 DNA reads TGTGCCAGCAGCCCGGGACAGATCACTGAAGCTTTCTTT.

This clonotype was seen at least ten times. V usage is TRBV12-3 or TRBV12-4 and J usage is TRBJ1-1; 10 bases agree with TRBD1. Unmatched junction bases numbered 5, after V lost 3 bases and J lost 1 base. The CDR3 extends over 16 amino acids. CDR3 protein: CASSLGQGLGNTEAFF. In nucleotides, the CDR3 is TGTGCCAGCAGTTTGGGACAGGGGTTGGGGAACACTGAAGCTTTCTTT.

This clonotype was seen a few times. The CDR3 spells CASTERLAATDTQYF. CDR3 nucleotide sequence: TGTGCCAGTACCGAGAGACTAGCAGCCACAGATACGCAGTATTTT. The chain uses TRBV19 and TRBJ2-3; 7 bases agree with TRBD2. The junction had 9 bases not matched to a gene; V was cut back by 7 bases and J by 2 bases. Germline V CDR1 and CDR2: LNHDA, SQIVND (reference sequence). The CDR3 has 15 amino acids.

The sample holds many counts of this clonotype. The chain employs TRBV2 and TRBJ1-2; D might be TRBD1 (5 bases). Germline V gene sequence: CDR1 SNHLY, CDR2 FYNNEI. CDR3 size: 14 residues. Trimming shortened V by 5 bases and J by 4 bases, and 14 bases separated the two germline ends. The CDR3 reads CASSRLTGSYGYTF. Here the CDR3 DNA reads TGTGCCAGCAGTCGACTAACAGGTTCCTATGGCTACACCTTC.

V gene TRBV12-3 or TRBV12-4 combines with J gene TRBJ1-3; no clear D. The CDR3 length is 14 residues. Deletions cut 6 bases from V and 2 bases from J, with 11 bases between. DNA for the CDR3: TGTGCCAGCAGCCTAGGGTCTCCTGGAAACACCATATATTTT. It codes for CASSLGSPGNTIYF.

This clonotype was detected many times. The V and J genes are TRBV6-6 and TRBJ2-1; 7 bases are a match to TRBD2. With V trimmed by 2 bases and J by 5 bases, 3 bases remained unmatched. Germline assignment: CDR1 MNHNY and CDR2 SVGAGI (reference sequence). The CDR3 extends over 14 amino acids. As DNA, the CDR3 is TGTGCCAGCAGTTACGCGGGGGTGGACAATGAGCAGTTCTTC. This encodes CASSYAGVDNEQFF.

This clonotype was observed at least ten times. The V call is TRBV28, the J call TRBJ1-2, with D tentatively TRBD1 (6 bases). V was trimmed by 2 bases and J by 2 bases, leaving 9 bases between them. There are 14 residues in the CDR3. Germline CDR1 is MDHEN and CDR2 is SYDVKM. CDR3 region: CASSLITGNYGYTF. CDR3 nucleotides: TGTGCCAGCAGTTTAATAACAGGGAACTATGGCTACACCTTC.

This clonotype has just a few counts. The gene calls are TRBV5-6 and TRBJ1-6; D is perhaps TRBD1 (6 bases). The V and J ends lost 7 bases and 0 bases respectively, with 8 bases between them. CDR1 and CDR2 from the germline V gene are SGHDT and YYEEEE. This CDR3 contains 14 residues. This chain's CDR3 is CASGQSSYNSPLHF. DNA for the CDR3: TGTGCCAGCGGACAGAGCTCCTATAATTCACCCCTCCACTTT.

This clonotype was detected a few times. CDR3 sequence reads: CASSTTSPGGGYTGELFF. The CDR3 coding sequence is TGTGCCAGCAGCACCACCTCCCCGGGGGGTGGTTACACCGGGGAGCTGTTTTTT. The chain uses TRBV6-1 and TRBJ2-2; 7 bases fit TRBD2. J was trimmed by 3 bases and V by 6 bases; bases with no gene match: 16. The germline CDR1 and CDR2 sequences are MNHNS and SASEGT. The CDR3 is 18 residues long.

This clonotype was found many times. V usage is TRBV28 and J usage is TRBJ2-4; D is undetermined. Germline-derived CDR1 and CDR2 are MDHEN and SYDVKM. The CDR3 totals 14 residues. The V end was cut by 5 bases, the J end by 6 bases, with 14 bases between. The CDR3 bases are TGTGCCAGCAGTGCCAGAGCGTTCGGAAACATTCAGTACTTC. Translation: CASSARAFGNIQYF.

In this sample, this clonotype turned up many times. The chain carries TRBV12-3 or TRBV12-4 and TRBJ1-1; possible D gene TRBD1, 5 bases. V dropped 2 bases and J dropped 0 bases, with 7 bases sitting between them. The CDR3 is 14 amino acids. The CDR3 coding sequence is TGTGCCAGCAGTTTAAGGGGTCTGAACACTGAAGCTTTCTTT. Protein: CASSLRGLNTEAFF.

The chain recombines TRBV4-1 with TRBJ2-1; perhaps TRBD2 as D (6 bases). V was shortened by 3 bases and J by 6 bases, with 9 bases between the two germline ends. The CDR3 sequence is 13 residues long. CDR1 and CDR2 (germline): MGHRA, YSYEKL. CDR3 sequence (DNA): TGCGCCAGCAGCCAGCTAGCGCTCAATGAGCAGTTCTTC. This sequence encodes CASSQLALNEQFF.

This clonotype was counted ten times or more. The V call is TRBV27, the J call TRBJ2-7; TRBD1 aligns across 7 bases. The CDR3 extends over 13 amino acids. The J segment lost 2 bases and the V segment lost 8 bases, leaving 6 bases of the junction unmatched. Germline loops: CDR1 MNHEY, CDR2 SMNVEV (reference sequence). In DNA, the CDR3 is TGTGCCAGCGGGCTGACAGGGCCCTACGAGCAGTACTTC. As protein: CASGLTGPYEQYF.

The table lists this clonotype with many counts. CDR3 DNA: TGTGCCAGCAGTGAAGGGCTGGAGGCAGCTTTCTTT. Protein product: CASSEGLEAAFF. The chain couples TRBV2 to TRBJ1-1, with no clear D. The CDR3 contains 12 residues. Germline V CDR1 and CDR2: SNHLY, FYNNEI. V lost 1 base and J lost 10, with 10 bases in between.

The chain recombines TRBV28 with TRBJ1-2; D might be TRBD1 (6 bases). Germline lookup yields CDR1 MDHEN and CDR2 SYDVKM. The CDR3 loop spans 15 amino acids. The V end was cut by 3 bases, the J end by 4 bases, with 15 bases between. The CDR3 nucleotides read TGTGCCAGCAGTTTCTCTACAGGGTTGGGCTATGGCTACACCTTC. Translating it yields CASSFSTGLGYGYTF.